This T cell receptor (beta chain) derives from a study of PD-1 blockade in mismatch repair-deficient tumors. Whole-study findings and limits: Tumor-resident clones, often undetectable pretreatment in blood, expanded then contracted after pembrolizumab.

This clone was detected a few times. What it recognizes is unknown. Profiling relied on immunoSEQ multiplex PCR, and the TCRdb table lists in-frame clones only, not all of them. The data hold roughly 70,000 clones, with 70% to 85% observed a single time. This CDR3 region has 14 residues. Trimming removed 3 bases from V and 8 bases from J, with 19 bases in between. Germline lookup yields CDR1 GTSNPN and CDR2 SVGIG (reference sequence). Mismatch repair deficiency was confirmed in all patients, by PCR or immunohistochemistry. A few pembrolizumab responders had their TCRs sequenced. The material sequenced was peripheral blood, taken 2 weeks after starting pembrolizumab. The source is an adult with mismatch repair-deficient cancer. V usage is TRBV30 and J usage is TRBJ1-2; D is perhaps TRBD1 (6 bases). The CDR3 sequence is CAWSPTGSFLGYTF. The CDR3 region has the DNA TGTGCCTGGAGCCCCACAGGGTCTTTCTTGGGCTACACCTTC. Using reference TRBV30 and TRBJ1-2 for the parts outside the CDR3, the full variable domain is SQTIHQWPATLVQPVGSPLSLECTVEGTSNPNLYWYRQAAGRGLQLLFYSVGIGQISSEVPQNLSASRPQDRQFILSSKKLLLSDSGFYLCAWSPTGSFLGYTFGSGTRLTVV.